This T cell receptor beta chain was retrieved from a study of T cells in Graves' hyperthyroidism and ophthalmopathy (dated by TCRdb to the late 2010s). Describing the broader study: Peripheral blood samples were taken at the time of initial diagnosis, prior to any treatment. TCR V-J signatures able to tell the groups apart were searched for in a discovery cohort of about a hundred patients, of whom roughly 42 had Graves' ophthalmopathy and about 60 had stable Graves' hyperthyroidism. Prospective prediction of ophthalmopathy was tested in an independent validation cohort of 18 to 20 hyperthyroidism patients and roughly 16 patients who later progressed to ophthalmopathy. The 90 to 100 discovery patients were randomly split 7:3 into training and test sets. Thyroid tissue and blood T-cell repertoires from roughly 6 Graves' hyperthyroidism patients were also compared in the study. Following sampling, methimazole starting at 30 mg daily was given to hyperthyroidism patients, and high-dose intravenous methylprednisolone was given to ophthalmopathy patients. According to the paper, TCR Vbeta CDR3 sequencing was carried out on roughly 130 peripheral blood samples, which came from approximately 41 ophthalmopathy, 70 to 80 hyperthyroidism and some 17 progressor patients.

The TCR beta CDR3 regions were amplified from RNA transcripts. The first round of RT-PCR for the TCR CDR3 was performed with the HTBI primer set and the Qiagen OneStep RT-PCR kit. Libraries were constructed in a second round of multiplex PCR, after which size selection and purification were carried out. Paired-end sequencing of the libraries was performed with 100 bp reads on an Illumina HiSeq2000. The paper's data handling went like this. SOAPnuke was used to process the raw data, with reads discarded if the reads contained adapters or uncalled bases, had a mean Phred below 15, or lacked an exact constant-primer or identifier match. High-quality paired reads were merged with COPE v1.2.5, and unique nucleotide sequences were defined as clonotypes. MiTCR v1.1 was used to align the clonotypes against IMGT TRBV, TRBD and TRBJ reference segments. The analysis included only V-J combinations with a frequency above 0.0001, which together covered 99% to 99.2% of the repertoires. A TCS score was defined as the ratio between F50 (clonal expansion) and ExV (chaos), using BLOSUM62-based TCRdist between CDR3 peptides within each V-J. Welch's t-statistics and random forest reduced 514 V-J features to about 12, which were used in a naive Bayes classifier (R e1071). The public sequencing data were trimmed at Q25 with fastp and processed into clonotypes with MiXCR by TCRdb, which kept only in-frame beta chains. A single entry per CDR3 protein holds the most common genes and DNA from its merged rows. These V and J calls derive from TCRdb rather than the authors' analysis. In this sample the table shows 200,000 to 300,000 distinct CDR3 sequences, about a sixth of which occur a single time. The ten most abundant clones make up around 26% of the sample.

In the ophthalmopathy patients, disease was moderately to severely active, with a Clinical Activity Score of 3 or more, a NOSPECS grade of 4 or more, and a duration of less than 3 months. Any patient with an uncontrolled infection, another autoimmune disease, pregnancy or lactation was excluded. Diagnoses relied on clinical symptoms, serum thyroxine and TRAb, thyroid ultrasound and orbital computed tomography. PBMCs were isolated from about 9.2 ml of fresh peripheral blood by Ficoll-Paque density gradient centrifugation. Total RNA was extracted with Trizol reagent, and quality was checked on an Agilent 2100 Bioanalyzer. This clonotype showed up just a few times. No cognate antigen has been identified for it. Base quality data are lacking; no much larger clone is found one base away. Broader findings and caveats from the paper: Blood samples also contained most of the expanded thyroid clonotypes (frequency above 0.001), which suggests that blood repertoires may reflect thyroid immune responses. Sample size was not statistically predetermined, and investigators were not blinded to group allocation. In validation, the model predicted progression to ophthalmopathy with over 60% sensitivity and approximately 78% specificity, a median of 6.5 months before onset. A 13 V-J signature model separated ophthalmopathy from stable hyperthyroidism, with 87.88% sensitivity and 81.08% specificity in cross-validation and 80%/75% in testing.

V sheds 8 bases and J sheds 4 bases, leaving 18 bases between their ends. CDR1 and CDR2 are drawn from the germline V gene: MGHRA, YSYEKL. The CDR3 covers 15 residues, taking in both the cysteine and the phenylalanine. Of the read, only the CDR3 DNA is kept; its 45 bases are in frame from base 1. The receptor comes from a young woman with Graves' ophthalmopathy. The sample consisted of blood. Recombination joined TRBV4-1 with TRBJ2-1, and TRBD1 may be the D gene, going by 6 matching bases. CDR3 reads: CASQWGTQGYNEQFF. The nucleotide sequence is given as TGCGCCAGCCAGTGGGGGACCCAGGGGTACAATGAGCAGTTCTTC.